This T cell receptor (beta chain) was obtained from a study of T cell responses to AZD1222 COVID-19 vaccine. In the study overall: Analysis merged second doses at about 4 or about 12 weeks.

The V and J ends lost 5 bases and 6 bases respectively, with 17 bases between them. CDR1 SGHTA and CDR2 FQGNSA come from the germline V gene. This CDR3 spans 14 amino acids. Comment on this clone: What it binds is not known.

Produced via immunoSEQ multiplex PCR; TCRdb's table is partial and in-frame only. The repertoire includes 150,000 to 180,000 clones, roughly nine tenths of them detected once, and 2.5% to 4% sits in the top ten. The study's findings and limits: At baseline, seropositivity was found in only a handful of AZD1222 recipients.

The input for sequencing was peripheral blood, taken on day 0 of AZD1222 vaccination. The receptor's source is an adult in good health. The rearrangement links TRBV7-2 to TRBJ2-7, with D perhaps being TRBD1 or TRBD2 (6 bases each). The CDR3 spells CASSPDRSGGEQYF. CDR3 nucleotides: TGTGCCAGCAGCCCCGACAGGTCCGGGGGCGAGCAGTACTTC.